This TCR beta chain stems from a study of blood T cell repertoires in COVID-19. The overall study: Samples taken during acute and convalescent COVID-19 were collected in the United States, Italy and Spain.

All enrollees were roughly 18 to 89 years old and from about 25 US areas. Researchers sorted participants into cohorts using their self-reported clinical history. Libraries were prepared by immunoSEQ multiplex PCR; TCRdb keeps only in-frame clonotypes and omits some of them. The repertoire includes 200,000 to 300,000 clones, 75% to 85% of them detected once, and 9.1% sits in the top ten. The CDR3 sequence is 15 residues long. Germline trimming cut 3 bases from V and 0 bases from J; bases unmatched to any gene: 1. In germline, CDR1 is SGHVS, CDR2 FNYEAQ. Sequencing was performed on PBMCs or T cells enriched from blood (not recorded which). The V gene is TRBV7-6, the J gene TRBJ2-7, with 11 bases fitting TRBD2. The sequence was collected from a woman between 50 and 59 years old with acute COVID-19. The chain's CDR3 is CASSLTSGDSYEQYF. CDR3 DNA sequence: TGTGCCAGCAGCTTGACTAGCGGGGACTCCTACGAGCAGTACTTC. The full variable domain, in which reference TRBV7-6 and TRBJ2-7 provide the parts outside the CDR3, is GAGVSQSPRYKVTKRGQDVALRCDPISGHVSLYWYRQALGQGPEFLTYFNYEAQQDKSGLPNDRFSAERPEGSISTLTIQRTEQRDSAMYRCASSLTSGDSYEQYFGPGTRLTVT.